This T cell receptor (beta chain) is from a study of cytotoxic CD8 clonotypes in ibrutinib-treated CLL. Overall study: Per sample, productive templates averaged 255,043 and productive rearrangements averaged 94,082.

In its sample, this clone was seen once. Its antigen is still unknown. TCRdb keeps only in-frame clones here, not all; method: immunoSEQ multiplex PCR. The table has tens of thousands of clones, about half seen once. Regarding the study as a whole: Clonality increased with ibrutinib response but returned toward baseline at progression.

The sample consisted of PBMCs, taken after 12 months of ibrutinib treatment. This TCR came from a human donor with chronic lymphocytic leukemia.

CDR3 protein: CASSGPRGANYEQYF. The CDR3 DNA follows: TGTGCCAGCAGTGGTCCAAGGGGGGCAAACTACGAGCAGTACTTC. This chain links TRBV25-1 with TRBJ2-7; the D call may be TRBD1 or TRBD2 (6 bases each). The CDR3 has 15 residues. Germline lookup yields CDR1 MGHDK and CDR2 SYGVNS. V was shortened by 4 bases and J by 3 bases, with 16 bases between the two germline ends.